This T cell receptor beta chain was obtained from a study of regulatory T cells in long-lasting Graves disease. In the study overall: With positive TSH receptor antibodies and over 5 years of antithyroid drugs, Graves' disease was considered persistent. Broader study findings: Persistent patients shared more public clonotypes (about 2,600) than new patients (about 960). Gene preferences differed: TRBV28, TRBJ1-2, TRBJ2-5 in persistent cases. Small numbers of samples may have cut accuracy.

Time point of the sample: persistent/refractory GD, antithyroid drugs over 5 years with positive TRAb. Generation of the TCR library employed RNA extracted from PBMCs. CDR3 length equals 15 residues. CDR1 and CDR2 (germline): SGHAT, FQDESV (reference sequence). Trimming removed 2 bases at V and 4 bases at J, with 12 bases between. This clonotype was counted between two and nine times. Antigen specificity is unknown. Building the TCR beta libraries relied on iRepertoire HTBI primers, and CDR3 regions underwent Arm-PCR. TCRdb analysed the multiplex PCR reads with MiXCR anew, one entry per CDR3 protein. The data show more than 350,000 distinct CDR3 sequences, roughly 23% seen once.

This receptor was obtained from a female donor with Graves disease. The material sequenced was peripheral blood mononuclear cells (PBMCs), taken when the disease was refractory, from a patient treated with antithyroid drugs. The chain links TRBV11-1 to TRBJ2-1; a possible D gene is TRBD2 (6 bases). CDR3: CASSLWDRGYNEQFF. CDR3 nucleotides: TGTGCCAGCAGCTTATGGGATCGGGGGTACAATGAGCAGTTCTTC.